This T cell receptor (beta chain) originates from a study of blood T cell repertoires in COVID-19. Overall study: The study drew acute and convalescent COVID-19 samples from the United States, Italy and Spain. T cells, B-cell-depleted T cells, or PBMCs provided the cDNA or gDNA that served as material.

The ends were cut back, 4 bases at V and 5 bases at J, with 11 bases in the middle. CDR3 length: 13 residues. Germline V gene sequence: CDR1 MNHEY, CDR2 SVGAGI. Authors' analysis steps: Scientists estimated how many nucleated cells there were by amplifying reference gene primers. The assay was immunoSEQ multiplex PCR, and TCRdb's table has in-frame clones only and misses some. The V and J calls and the clone size are those of that table, but D and trimming were determined from the DNA. Of about 110,000 clones in the sample, less than 75% were seen once. The chain employs TRBV6-5 and TRBJ1-2; weak D call: TRBD1 (5 bases). The receptor's source is a woman in her 40s with acute or convalescent COVID-19. The material sequenced was peripheral blood. The CDR3 spells CASSSPQGYGYTF. CDR3 DNA: TGTGCCAGCAGTTCCCCTCAGGGATATGGCTACACCTTC.